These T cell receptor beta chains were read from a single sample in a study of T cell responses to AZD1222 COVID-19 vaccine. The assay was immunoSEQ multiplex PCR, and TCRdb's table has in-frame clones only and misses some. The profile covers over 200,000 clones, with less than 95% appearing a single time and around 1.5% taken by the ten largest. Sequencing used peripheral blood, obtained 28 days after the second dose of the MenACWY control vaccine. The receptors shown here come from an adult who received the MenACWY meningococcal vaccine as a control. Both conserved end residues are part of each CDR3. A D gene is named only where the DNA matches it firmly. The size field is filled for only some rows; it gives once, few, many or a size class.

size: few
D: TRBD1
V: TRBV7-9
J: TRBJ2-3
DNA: TGTGCCAGCAGCCGAAACAGGGGGCGTGGGGATACGCAGTATTTT
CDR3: CASSRNRGRGDTQYF

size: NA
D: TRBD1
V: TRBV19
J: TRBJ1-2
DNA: TGTGCCAGTAGTATAGCCGACAGGGGCGGAGGCTACACCTTC
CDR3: CASSIADRGGGYTF

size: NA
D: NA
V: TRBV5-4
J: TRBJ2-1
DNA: TGTGCCAGCAGCGCCCCCTTTACAGGGTCCTCGGCCAATGAGCAGTTCTTC
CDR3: CASSAPFTGSSANEQFF

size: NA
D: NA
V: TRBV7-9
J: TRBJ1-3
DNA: TGTGCCAGCAGCTTAAGTCTGGGTATGGAAAACACCATATATTTT
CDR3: CASSLSLGMENTIYF

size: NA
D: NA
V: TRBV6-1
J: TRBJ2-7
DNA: TGTGCCAGCAGTGAATTTGTCTTTAACGAGCAGTACTTC
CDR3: CASSEFVFNEQYF

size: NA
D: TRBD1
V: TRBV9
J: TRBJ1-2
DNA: TGTGCCAGCAGCACGAATACAGGGGTCTATGGCTACACCTTC
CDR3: CASSTNTGVYGYTF

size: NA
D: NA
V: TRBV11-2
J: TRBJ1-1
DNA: TGTGCCAGCAGCTTGGCAGGGATGAACACTGAAGCTTTCTTT
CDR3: CASSLAGMNTEAFF

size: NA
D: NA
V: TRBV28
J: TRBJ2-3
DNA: TGTGCCAGCAGGCCGGGGGATAGCGGCACAGATACGCAGTATTTT
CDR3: CASRPGDSGTDTQYF

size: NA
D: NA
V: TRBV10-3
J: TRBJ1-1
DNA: TGTGCCACCGCGGGGGGGACATCCTACACTGAAGCTTTCTTT
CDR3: CATAGGTSYTEAFF

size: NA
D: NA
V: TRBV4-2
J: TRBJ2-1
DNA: TGTGCCAGCAGCCAAGAGGCGAGGGGTCGGATAAATGAGCAGTTCTTC
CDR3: CASSQEARGRINEQFF

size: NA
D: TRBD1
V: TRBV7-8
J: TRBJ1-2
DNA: TGTGCCAGCAGCCGACAGGGGGGGACTTCCGTTAACTATGGCTACACCTTC
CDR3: CASSRQGGTSVNYGYTF

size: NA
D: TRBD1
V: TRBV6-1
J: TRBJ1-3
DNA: TGTGCCAGCAGTGAATCAGGGGGCAGGGGTGGAAACACCATATATTTT
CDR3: CASSESGGRGGNTIYF

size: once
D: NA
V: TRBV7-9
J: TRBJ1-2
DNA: TGTGCCAGCAGCCCCACAGGCGGGGGCAACTATGGCTACACCTTC
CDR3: CASSPTGGGNYGYTF

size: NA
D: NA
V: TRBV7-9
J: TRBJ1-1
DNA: TGTGCCAGCAGCTCCCAAGAGAACACTGAAGCTTTCTTT
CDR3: CASSSQENTEAFF

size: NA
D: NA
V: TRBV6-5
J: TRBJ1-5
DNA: TGTGCCAGCAGAACAGGCAACAATCAGCCCCAGCATTTT
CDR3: CASRTGNNQPQHF

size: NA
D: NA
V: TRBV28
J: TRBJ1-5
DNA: TGTGCCAGCAGTTTAGCCCAGGGGAGGAAGCCCCAGCATTTT
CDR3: CASSLAQGRKPQHF

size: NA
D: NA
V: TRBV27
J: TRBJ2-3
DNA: TGTGCCAGCATCCCCGGGGGCGATGGAGATACGCAGTATTTT
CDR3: CASIPGGDGDTQYF

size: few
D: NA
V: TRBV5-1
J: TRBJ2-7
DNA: TGCGCCAGCAGCTTCGAAGAGGAGCAGTACTTC
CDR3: CASSFEEEQYF

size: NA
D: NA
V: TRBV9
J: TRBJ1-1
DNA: TGTGCCAGCAGCGTCGATTCGGGGCCCACTGAAGCTTTCTTT
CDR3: CASSVDSGPTEAFF

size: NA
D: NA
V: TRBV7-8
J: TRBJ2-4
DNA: TGTGCCAGCAGTCTAAGAACGGCAGCGGAGGACATTCAGTACTTC
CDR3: CASSLRTAAEDIQYF

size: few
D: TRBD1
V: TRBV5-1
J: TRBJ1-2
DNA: TGCGCCAGCAGCTTGGGGACAGGGAGCGGCTACACCTTC
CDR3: CASSLGTGSGYTF

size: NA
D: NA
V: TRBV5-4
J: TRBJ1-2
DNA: TGTGCCAGCAGCCCCACCGGGACAATTAAGGGCTATGGCTACACCTTC
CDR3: CASSPTGTIKGYGYTF

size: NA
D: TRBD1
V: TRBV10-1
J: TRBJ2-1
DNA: TGCGCCAGCAGTGATACCGACAGGGGCACATATCCGTTCTTC
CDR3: CASSDTDRGTYPFF

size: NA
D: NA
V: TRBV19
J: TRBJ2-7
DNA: TGTGCCAGTAGTCTCAGACTGACCGATCCCCGCTCCTACGAGCAGTACTTC
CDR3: CASSLRLTDPRSYEQYF

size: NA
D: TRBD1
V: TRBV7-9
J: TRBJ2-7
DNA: TGTGCCAGCAGCCCCACAGGGGCTCCTCGGGATGAGCAGTACTTC
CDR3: CASSPTGAPRDEQYF

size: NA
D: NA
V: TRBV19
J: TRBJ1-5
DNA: TGTGCCAGTAGTATTGCGGTGCATTCGAGCAATCAGCCCCAGCATTTT
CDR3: CASSIAVHSSNQPQHF

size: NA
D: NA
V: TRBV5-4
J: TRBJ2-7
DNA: TGTGCCAGCAGCCCTGAGGGAAGATACGAGCAGTACTTC
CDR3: CASSPEGRYEQYF

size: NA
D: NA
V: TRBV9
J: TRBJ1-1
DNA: TGTGCCAGCAGCGCGGCCCAGGGCCTGAACACTGAAGCTTTCTTT
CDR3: CASSAAQGLNTEAFF

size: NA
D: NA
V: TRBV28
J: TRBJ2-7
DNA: TGTGCCAGCAGTTTATTGGGCAGGGGTGGCGACGAGCAGTACTTC
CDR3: CASSLLGRGGDEQYF

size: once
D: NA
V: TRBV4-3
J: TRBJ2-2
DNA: TGCGCCAGCAGCCAAGAGCCTCTTCGGGGTCAAGCCGGGGAGCTGTTTTTT
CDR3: CASSQEPLRGQAGELFF

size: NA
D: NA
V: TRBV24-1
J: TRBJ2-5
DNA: TGTGCCACCAAGGGGGGGAACCAAGAGACCCAGTACTTC
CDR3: CATKGGNQETQYF

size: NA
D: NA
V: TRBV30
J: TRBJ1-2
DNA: TGTGCCTGGAGACCCCAGGGCGCGGGTGGCTACACCTTC
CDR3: CAWRPQGAGGYTF

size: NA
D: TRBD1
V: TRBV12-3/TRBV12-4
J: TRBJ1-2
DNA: TGTGCCAGCAGTTTTCAGGGGGGCTATGGCTACACCTTC
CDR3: CASSFQGGYGYTF

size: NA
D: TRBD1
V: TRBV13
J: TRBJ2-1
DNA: TGTGCCAGCAGCGCCGCGACAGGGTCGGAGGACAATGAGCAGTTCTTC
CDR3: CASSAATGSEDNEQFF

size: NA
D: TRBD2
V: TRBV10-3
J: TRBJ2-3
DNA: TGTGCCATCAGTAGCGGGAGAAGCACAGATACGCAGTATTTT
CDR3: CAISSGRSTDTQYF

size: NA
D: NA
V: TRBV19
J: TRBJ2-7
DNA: TGTGCCAGTAGTACCCTACAGGGCCCCTCAGTAGGCGAGCAGTACTTC
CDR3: CASSTLQGPSVGEQYF

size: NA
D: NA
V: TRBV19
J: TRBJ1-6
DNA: TGTGCCAGTAGTTCCCTTCGACAGGCTAATTCACCCCTCCACTTT
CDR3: CASSSLRQANSPLHF

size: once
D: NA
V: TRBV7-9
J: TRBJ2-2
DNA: TGTGCCAGCAGATTCGAACAGGGCACCGGGGAGCTGTTTTTT
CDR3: CASRFEQGTGELFF

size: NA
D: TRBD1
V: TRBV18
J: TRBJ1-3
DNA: TGTGCCAGCTCACGGGACAGCGCATACTCTGGAAACACCATATATTTT
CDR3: CASSRDSAYSGNTIYF

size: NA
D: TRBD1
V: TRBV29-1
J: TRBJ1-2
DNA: TGCAGCGTTGCTCCTAGACAGGGGAGCTATGGCTACACCTTC
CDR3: CSVAPRQGSYGYTF

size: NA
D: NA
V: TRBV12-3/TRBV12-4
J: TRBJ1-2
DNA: TGTGCCAGCAGTTTAAGGGGGAATGGCTACACCTTC
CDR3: CASSLRGNGYTF

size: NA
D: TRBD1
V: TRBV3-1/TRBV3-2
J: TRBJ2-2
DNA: TGTGCCAGCAGCCAACGAACAGGGGGCGCGGACACCGGGGAGCTGTTTTTT
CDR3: CASSQRTGGADTGELFF

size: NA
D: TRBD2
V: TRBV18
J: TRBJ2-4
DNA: TGTGCCAGCTCACGGGACTACACGATCCGACAAAACATTCAGTACTTC
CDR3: CASSRDYTIRQNIQYF

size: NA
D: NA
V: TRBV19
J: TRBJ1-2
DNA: TGTGCCAGTAGGTCGGTGGGGTCGGCAGGCGAGAATTATGGCTACACCTTC
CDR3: CASRSVGSAGENYGYTF

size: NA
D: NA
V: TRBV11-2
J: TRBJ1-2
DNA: TGTGCCAGCAGCCCCGAGGACAGTTATAACTATGGCTACACCTTC
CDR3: CASSPEDSYNYGYTF

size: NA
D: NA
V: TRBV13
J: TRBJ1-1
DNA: TGTGCCAGCAGCTCTAGCAGGGGCGCGGTTGAGGGAATCGGAATGAACACTGAAGCTTTCTTT
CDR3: CASSSSRGAVEGIGMNTEAFF

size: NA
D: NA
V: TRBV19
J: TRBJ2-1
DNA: TGTGCCAGTAGTATTATGGGGGAACTGGGCCGGCAGTTCTTC
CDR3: CASSIMGELGRQFF

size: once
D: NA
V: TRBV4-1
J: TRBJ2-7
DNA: TGCGCCAGCAGCCTGCCAAACTCCTACGAGCAGTACTTC
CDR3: CASSLPNSYEQYF

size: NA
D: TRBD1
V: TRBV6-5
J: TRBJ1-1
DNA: TGTGCCAGCAGGCCCGGGACAGGGCGACAGGCTTTCTTT
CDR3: CASRPGTGRQAFF

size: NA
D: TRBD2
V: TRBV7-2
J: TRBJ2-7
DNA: TGTGCCAGCAGCTTAGCGGGGGGGTTGTACGAGCAGTACTTC
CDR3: CASSLAGGLYEQYF

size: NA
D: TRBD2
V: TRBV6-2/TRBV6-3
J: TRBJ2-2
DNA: TGTGCCAGCAGTTACAGGGGGACTAGCGCCGCGACGAACACCGGGGAGCTGTTTTTT
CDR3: CASSYRGTSAATNTGELFF

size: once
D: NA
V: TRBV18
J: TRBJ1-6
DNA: TGTGCCAGCTCCCTATTTGGGACGGAGTCTTCACCCCTCCACTTT
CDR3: CASSLFGTESSPLHF

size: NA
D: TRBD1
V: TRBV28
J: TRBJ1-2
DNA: TGTGCCAGCAGTTTGACACAGGGGGCGGAAACCTATGGCTACACCTTC
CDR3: CASSLTQGAETYGYTF

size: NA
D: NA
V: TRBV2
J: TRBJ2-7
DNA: TGTGCCAGCAGCCCCCTTGGAGGGAGTTCCTACGAGCAGTACTTC
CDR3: CASSPLGGSSYEQYF

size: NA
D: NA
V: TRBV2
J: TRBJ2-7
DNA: TGTGCCAGCAGTGAGGTTTCTGTTTACGAGCAGTACTTC
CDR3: CASSEVSVYEQYF

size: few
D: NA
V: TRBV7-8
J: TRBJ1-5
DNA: TGTGCCAGCAGCAAAAGGGAGGGGGGTATAAATCAGCCCCAGCATTTT
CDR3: CASSKREGGINQPQHF

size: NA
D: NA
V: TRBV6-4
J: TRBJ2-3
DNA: TGTGCCAGCAGTGAGGGCAGGGATGGGGATACGCAGTATTTT
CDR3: CASSEGRDGDTQYF

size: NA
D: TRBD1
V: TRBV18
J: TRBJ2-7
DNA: TGTGCCAGCTCACCCCGGGGACAGGGACTCTCTGAGCAGTACTTC
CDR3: CASSPRGQGLSEQYF

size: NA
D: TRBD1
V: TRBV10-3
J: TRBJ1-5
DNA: TGTGCCATCAGTGAGAGAGACAGGGCTGTACAGCCCCAGCATTTT
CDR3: CAISERDRAVQPQHF

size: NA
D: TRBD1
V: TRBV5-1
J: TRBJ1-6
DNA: TGCGCCAGCATGGGACAGGGGGATAATTCACCCCTCCACTTT
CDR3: CASMGQGDNSPLHF